The 9 T cell receptor beta chains in this list originate from one sample, sequenced in a study of long-term antiretroviral therapy in people with HIV. A v3.0 immunoSEQ assay was performed at survey level. Method: immunoSEQ multiplex PCR; TCRdb's copy keeps in-frame clones and lacks some. The repertoire consists of tens of thousands of clones, with 85% to 90% occurring once and the leading ten covering around 3.3%. Sequenced material: unsorted PBMCs, taken 1.8 years after starting antiretroviral therapy. The receptors stem from a woman between 18 and 30 years old with HIV.

This rearrangement joins TRBV5-6 to TRBJ1-1; possible D gene TRBD1, 5 bases. In germline, CDR1 is SGHDT, CDR2 YYEEEE. The CDR3 spans 15 residues. The ends were cut back, 0 bases at V and 0 bases at J, with 9 bases in the middle. The chain's CDR3 is CASSLVGHMNTEAFF. For the CDR3, the DNA is TGTGCCAGCAGCTTGGTGGGGCATATGAACACTGAAGCTTTCTTT.

V is TRBV7-9 and J is TRBJ2-2; TRBD1 matches at 9 bases. V shed 4 bases, J shed 6 bases, and the junction held 12 bases outside the gene matches. There are 17 residues in the CDR3. CDR1 and CDR2 from the germline V gene are SEHNR and FQNEAQ (reference sequence). The CDR3 protein is CASSSHEDRGFAGELFF. The DNA for the CDR3 is TGTGCCAGCAGCTCACATGAGGACAGGGGATTTGCCGGGGAGCTGTTTTTT.

This chain links TRBV7-9 with TRBJ2-7; D remains ambiguous. Germline CDR1 and CDR2: SEHNR and FQNEAQ (reference sequence). Trimming took off 5 bases at V and 5 bases at J, with 13 bases between the two ends. This CDR3 has 13 amino acids. Here the CDR3 reads CASSPLPYHEQYF. The CDR3 nucleotides read TGTGCCAGCAGCCCGCTTCCATACCACGAGCAGTACTTC.

This clone was recorded once. This sequence joins TRBV10-2 and TRBJ2-5; D might be TRBD2 (6 bases). The CDR3 has 15 residues. V lost 4 bases and J lost 4, with 16 bases in between. CDR1 is WSHSY, CDR2 SAAADI, per germline. The CDR3 DNA follows: TGCGCCAGCAGTGTCGACGGGTGGCGGGGAGAGACCCAGTACTTC. Its protein is CASSVDGWRGETQYF.

The gene calls are TRBV7-9 and TRBJ2-1; D unresolved. The V gene's germline CDR1 is SEHNR and CDR2 FQNEAQ (reference sequence). V was pared by 3 bases and J by 0 bases, with 12 bases between. The CDR3 is made up of 16 amino acids. The CDR3, as DNA: TGTGCCAGCAGCTTCAGTGGGCTAAGCTCCTACAATGAGCAGTTCTTC. It translates to CASSFSGLSSYNEQFF.

The rearrangement links TRBV15 to TRBJ2-1; TRBD2 is a possible D gene (6 bases). V lost 8 bases and J lost 0, with 8 bases in between. This CDR3 comprises 13 residues. CDR1 LNHNV and CDR2 YYDKDF come from the germline V gene (reference sequence). CDR3 in DNA: TGTGCCACCGGTAGCGGCTCCTACAATGAGCAGTTCTTC. Its protein is CATGSGSYNEQFF.

V is TRBV5-1 and J is TRBJ2-7; D gene uncertain. Germline V CDR1 and CDR2: SGHRS, YFSETQ. V was clipped by 1 base and J by 4 bases, with 9 bases between them. The CDR3 is 13 residues long. Written as DNA, the CDR3 is TGCGCCAGCAGCTTGCCGGAAAAATACGAGCAGTACTTC. Amino acids: CASSLPEKYEQYF. The full variable domain, in which reference TRBV5-1 and TRBJ2-7 provide the parts outside the CDR3, is KAGVTQTPRYLIKTRGQQVTLSCSPISGHRSVSWYQQTPGQGLQFLFEYFSETQRNKGNFPGRFSGRQFSNSRSEMNVSTLELGDSALYLCASSLPEKYEQYFGPGTRLTVT.

This clone turned up a few times. The chain links TRBV7-9 to TRBJ1-2, with unresolved D. V was pared by 5 bases and J by 3 bases, with 10 bases between. Germline CDR1 reads SEHNR; CDR2 reads FQNEAQ (reference sequence). This CDR3 contains 13 residues. The CDR3 is CASSPTGYYGYTF. The CDR3 bases are TGTGCCAGCAGCCCGACGGGATACTATGGCTACACCTTC.

The chain uses TRBV28 and TRBJ1-2; no clear D. The germline gives CDR1 MDHEN, CDR2 SYDVKM. The V end was cut by 2 bases, the J end by 1 base, with 11 bases between. The CDR3 length is 15 residues. CDR3 sequence (DNA): TGTGCCAGCAGTTTACAAACCTCCAATAACTATGGCTACACCTTC. Translation gives CASSLQTSNNYGYTF.